A single sample is the source of the 12 T cell receptor beta chains below, sequenced in a study of cytomegalovirus exposure and HLA in healthy donors. Measured with immunoSEQ multiplex PCR; TCRdb has only the in-frame clones, and not every one. The sample contains hundreds of thousands of clones, just under 90% of which appear only once. Specimen: PBMCs. The receptors were sampled from a man aged 18 to 35 in good health and CMV-seronegative.

The chain is built from TRBV27 and TRBJ2-7, with D perhaps matching TRBD1 (5 bases). The CDR3 runs 15 residues. Trimming pared 6 bases from V and 3 bases from J, leaving 18 bases between. Germline lookup yields CDR1 MNHEY and CDR2 SMNVEV (reference sequence). The CDR3 loop is CASRGAGRGFYEQYF. Here the CDR3 DNA reads TGTGCCAGCAGAGGTGCAGGGCGTGGGTTCTACGAGCAGTACTTC.

The chain recombines TRBV28 with TRBJ2-5; 11 bases map to TRBD1. Losses at the gene ends were 3 bases for V and 7 bases for J; bases not matched to a gene: 7. CDR3 length equals 15 residues. Germline assignment: CDR1 MDHEN and CDR2 SYDVKM. In DNA, the CDR3 is TGTGCCAGCAGTTTCCAGGGGACAGGGGGTGTGACCCAGTACTTC. Translation gives CASSFQGTGGVTQYF. Full variable domain (missing parts from reference TRBV28 and TRBJ2-5): DVKVTQSSRYLVKRTGEKVFLECVQDMDHENMFWYRQDPGLGLRLIYFSYDVKMKEKGDIPEGYSVSREKKERFSLILESASTNQTSMYLCASSFQGTGGVTQYFGPGTRLLVL.

J is TRBJ2-3 and V is TRBV5-6; D is unclear. From germline, CDR1 is SGHDT and CDR2 YYEEEE. This CDR3 is built from 15 residues. The germline V and J ends were trimmed by 1 base and 0 bases, with 9 bases remaining between them. CDR3 bases: TGTGCCAGCAGCTTGTACAGTACTAGCACAGATACGCAGTATTTT. The encoded protein is CASSLYSTSTDTQYF.

The V call is TRBV2, the J call TRBJ1-1; D might be TRBD1 (6 bases). The V end lost 6 bases, the J end lost 3 bases, and 8 bases lay between the germline ends. Germline V gene lookup returns CDR1 SNHLY and CDR2 FYNNEI. CDR3 size: 12 residues. This CDR3 is CASSTGYTEAFF. For the CDR3, the DNA is TGTGCCAGCAGCACAGGGTACACTGAAGCTTTCTTT.

This chain links TRBV4-3 with TRBJ1-5; unclear D gene. The germline V gene has CDR1 LGHNA and CDR2 YSLEER. With 3 bases removed from V and 9 bases from J, the gap between germline ends came to 18 bases. The CDR3 has 15 residues. CDR3 protein: CASSQVAQEAGPQHF. As DNA, the CDR3 is TGCGCCAGCAGCCAGGTCGCCCAGGAGGCAGGGCCCCAGCATTTT.

The chain is built from TRBV11-3 and TRBJ2-5; tentative D call: TRBD1 (5 bases). CDR1 SGHNT and CDR2 YENEEA come from the germline V gene. This CDR3 region has 14 residues. Trimming removed 3 bases at V and 5 bases at J, with 13 bases between. The CDR3 loop reads CASSFGQGGETQYF. Written as DNA, the CDR3 is TGTGCCAGCAGCTTTGGGCAGGGTGGGGAGACCCAGTACTTC. Drawing the rest from reference TRBV11-3 and TRBJ2-5, the complete variable domain is EAGVVQSPRYKIIEKKQPVAFWCNPISGHNTLYWYLQNLGQGPELLIRYENEEAVDDSQLPKDRFSAERLKGVDSTLKIQPAELGDSAVYLCASSFGQGGETQYFGPGTRLLVL.

The chain uses TRBV28 and TRBJ2-3, with TRBD2 matching over 9 bases. V dropped 2 bases and J dropped 6; count of bases not matched to a gene: 12. CDR3 length: 17 residues. Germline CDR1 and CDR2: MDHEN and SYDVKM. CDR3: CASSLRRLAGWGDTQYF. The CDR3 nucleotides read TGTGCCAGCAGTTTAAGGCGGCTAGCGGGATGGGGGGATACGCAGTATTTT.

The rearrangement links TRBV28 to TRBJ2-7; 7 bases are shared with TRBD1. CDR1 is MDHEN and CDR2 is SYDVKM in the germline V gene. This CDR3 contains 15 residues. After removal of 2 bases from V and 6 bases from J, the junction contained 10 bases not matched to a gene. DNA of the CDR3: TGTGCCAGCAGTTTAAACAGGGGTATTCCTAGCGAGCAGTACTTC. Amino acids: CASSLNRGIPSEQYF. The complete variable domain, with remaining parts taken from reference TRBV28 and TRBJ2-7, reads DVKVTQSSRYLVKRTGEKVFLECVQDMDHENMFWYRQDPGLGLRLIYFSYDVKMKEKGDIPEGYSVSREKKERFSLILESASTNQTSMYLCASSLNRGIPSEQYFGPGTRLTVT.

The chain combines TRBV6-1 with TRBJ2-3; 11 nucleotides line up with TRBD1. V was pared by 7 bases and J by 4 bases, with 4 bases of the junction left unmatched. Looked up from germline, CDR1 is MNHNS and CDR2 is SASEGT. The length of the CDR3 is 14 residues. In DNA, the CDR3 is TGTGCCAGCAACATGGACAGGGGGCCAGATACGCAGTATTTT. This encodes CASNMDRGPDTQYF.

V gene TRBV5-6 combines with J gene TRBJ1-2, with 8 bases identical to TRBD1. The CDR3 runs 15 residues. Trimming cost V 0 bases and J 7 bases; bases outside gene matches: 8. The germline V gene encodes CDR1 SGHDT and CDR2 YYEEEE. The CDR3 region is CASSLAPTGASGYTF. In nucleotides, the CDR3 is TGTGCCAGCAGCTTGGCTCCGACAGGGGCCTCTGGCTACACCTTC.

The chain recombines TRBV2 with TRBJ2-4, with TRBD2 as a possible D gene (6 bases). V lost 1 base and J 7 bases, leaving 11 bases between the germline ends. Germline CDR1 is SNHLY and CDR2 is FYNNEI. This CDR3 is 14 amino acids long. CDR3 sequence reads: CASSEEGGGNIQYF. The CDR3 DNA sequence: TGTGCCAGCAGTGAAGAGGGTGGGGGGAACATTCAGTACTTC.

V gene TRBV2 combines with J gene TRBJ1-5, with a possible D match to TRBD1 (6 bases). CDR3 length equals 16 residues. V lost 2 bases, J lost 4 bases, and 15 bases lay in between. CDR1 is SNHLY and CDR2 is FYNNEI in the germline V gene. The CDR3 DNA follows: TGTGCCAGCAGTGAAATGGGTACAGGGAGTAATCAGCCCCAGCATTTT. It yields the protein CASSEMGTGSNQPQHF.